A selection of T cell receptor beta chains follows, all from one sample in a study of blood T cell repertoires in COVID-19. Here immunoSEQ multiplex PCR was the method, and the copy in TCRdb shows in-frame clones only, minus some. The sample has roughly 50,000 clones, 70% to 90% seen once. Sequenced: peripheral blood. Receptor source: a woman of 80 years or more with COVID-19, enrolled during active disease. Each CDR3 is given with its conserved first and last residue. Each record gives: J gene, D gene, V gene, clone size, CDR3 protein, CDR3 DNA. D genes are given only for firm matches. Some rows have no size entry. The others give once, few or many, or a class for an expanded clone.

J gene: TRBJ2-5
D gene: .
V gene: TRBV9
clone size: once
CDR3 protein: CASSVEGRKETQYF
CDR3 DNA: TGTGCCAGCAGCGTAGAGGGGCGGAAAGAGACCCAGTACTTC

J gene: TRBJ2-7
D gene: TRBD1
V gene: TRBV18
clone size: .
CDR3 protein: CASSPIGQGGSYEQYF
CDR3 DNA: TGTGCCAGCTCACCCATCGGACAGGGGGGTTCCTACGAGCAGTACTTC

J gene: TRBJ2-5
D gene: TRBD2
V gene: TRBV11-2
clone size: .
CDR3 protein: CASSPSGGGETQYF
CDR3 DNA: TGTGCCAGCAGCCCTAGCGGGGGCGGGGAGACCCAGTACTTC

J gene: TRBJ2-7
D gene: .
V gene: TRBV14
clone size: .
CDR3 protein: CASSQTEMSIQYF
CDR3 DNA: TGTGCCAGCAGCCAAACAGAGATGAGCATACAGTACTTC

J gene: TRBJ1-5
D gene: .
V gene: TRBV7-9
clone size: once
CDR3 protein: CASSRDGSNQPQHF
CDR3 DNA: TGTGCCAGCAGCAGGGACGGGAGCAATCAGCCCCAGCATTTT

J gene: TRBJ1-5
D gene: .
V gene: TRBV7-2
clone size: .
CDR3 protein: CASSLGQGIGQPQHF
CDR3 DNA: TGTGCCAGCAGCTTAGGGCAGGGGATCGGTCAGCCCCAGCATTTT

J gene: TRBJ2-5
D gene: .
V gene: TRBV19
clone size: .
CDR3 protein: CASSIDGGREAQYF
CDR3 DNA: TGTGCCAGTAGTATAGACGGGGGACGAGAGGCCCAGTACTTC

J gene: TRBJ1-2
D gene: TRBD1
V gene: TRBV18
clone size: few
CDR3 protein: CASSPPGTGPTYGYTF
CDR3 DNA: TGTGCCAGCTCACCCCCCGGGACAGGTCCCACCTATGGCTACACCTTC

J gene: TRBJ2-1
D gene: TRBD1
V gene: TRBV29-1
clone size: .
CDR3 protein: CSVDKDRANNEQFF
CDR3 DNA: TGCAGCGTTGATAAGGACAGGGCTAACAATGAGCAGTTCTTC

J gene: TRBJ2-5
D gene: TRBD1
V gene: TRBV5-1
clone size: .
CDR3 protein: CASSLQGAGETQYF
CDR3 DNA: TGCGCCAGCAGCTTACAGGGGGCGGGGGAGACCCAGTACTTC

J gene: TRBJ1-4
D gene: .
V gene: TRBV27
clone size: .
CDR3 protein: CASSPLTGINEKLFF
CDR3 DNA: TGTGCCAGCAGTCCGTTGACGGGGATTAATGAAAAACTGTTTTTT

J gene: TRBJ1-2
D gene: TRBD1
V gene: TRBV18
clone size: .
CDR3 protein: CASSPTGQGLYGYTF
CDR3 DNA: TGTGCCAGCTCACCCACGGGACAGGGCCTCTATGGCTACACCTTC

J gene: TRBJ1-1
D gene: .
V gene: TRBV11-2
clone size: .
CDR3 protein: CASSSTPGTEAFF
CDR3 DNA: TGTGCCAGCAGCTCAACACCGGGGACTGAAGCTTTCTTT

J gene: TRBJ1-2
D gene: .
V gene: TRBV5-8
clone size: .
CDR3 protein: CASSLSGRPGYTF
CDR3 DNA: TGTGCCAGCAGCCTTTCTGGGAGGCCTGGCTACACCTTC

J gene: TRBJ2-2
D gene: .
V gene: TRBV6-4
clone size: .
CDR3 protein: CASQGQGGTGELFF
CDR3 DNA: TGTGCCAGCCAAGGACAGGGAGGGACCGGGGAGCTGTTTTTT

J gene: TRBJ1-4
D gene: TRBD1
V gene: TRBV6-6
clone size: few
CDR3 protein: CASRTGGAANEKLFF
CDR3 DNA: TGTGCCAGCAGAACAGGGGGCGCAGCTAATGAAAAACTGTTTTTT

J gene: TRBJ1-2
D gene: TRBD1
V gene: TRBV7-8
clone size: .
CDR3 protein: CASSTSDRALYGYTF
CDR3 DNA: TGTGCCAGCAGCACTTCGGACAGGGCACTGTACGGCTACACCTTC

J gene: TRBJ1-2
D gene: .
V gene: TRBV6-5
clone size: .
CDR3 protein: CASAGTTNYGYTF
CDR3 DNA: TGTGCCAGCGCGGGCACCACTAACTATGGCTACACCTTC

J gene: TRBJ1-1
D gene: .
V gene: TRBV6-5
clone size: .
CDR3 protein: CASRLQGLANTEAFF
CDR3 DNA: TGTGCCAGCAGACTACAGGGTTTGGCGAACACTGAAGCTTTCTTT

J gene: TRBJ1-1
D gene: .
V gene: TRBV5-1
clone size: .
CDR3 protein: CASSLAQGPEAFF
CDR3 DNA: TGCGCCAGCAGCTTGGCCCAGGGCCCCGAAGCTTTCTTT

J gene: TRBJ2-4
D gene: .
V gene: TRBV7-2
clone size: .
CDR3 protein: CASSLSAGIGGQNIQYF
CDR3 DNA: TGTGCCAGCAGCTTATCCGCTGGCATCGGAGGACAAAACATTCAGTACTTC

J gene: TRBJ1-2
D gene: TRBD1
V gene: TRBV5-4
clone size: .
CDR3 protein: CASSLAGQGAMYGYTF
CDR3 DNA: TGTGCCAGCAGCTTGGCCGGACAGGGGGCGATGTATGGCTACACCTTC

J gene: TRBJ2-3
D gene: .
V gene: TRBV5-5
clone size: .
CDR3 protein: CASSLPSGLGGRATDTQYF
CDR3 DNA: TGTGCCAGCAGCTTGCCCAGCGGATTGGGCGGGCGTGCCACAGATACGCAGTATTTT

J gene: TRBJ1-1
D gene: TRBD1
V gene: TRBV18
clone size: .
CDR3 protein: CASSPTTGGRDTEAFF
CDR3 DNA: TGTGCCAGCTCACCGACGACAGGGGGTAGGGACACTGAAGCTTTCTTT

J gene: TRBJ2-3
D gene: TRBD1
V gene: TRBV24-1
clone size: .
CDR3 protein: CATSDFGTGDTQYF
CDR3 DNA: TGTGCCACCAGTGATTTCGGGACAGGGGATACGCAGTATTTT

J gene: TRBJ1-1
D gene: TRBD1
V gene: TRBV7-8
clone size: .
CDR3 protein: CASSWDRYTEAFF
CDR3 DNA: TGTGCCAGCAGCTGGGACAGGTACACTGAAGCTTTCTTT

J gene: TRBJ1-1
D gene: .
V gene: TRBV6-6
clone size: .
CDR3 protein: CASSYGDIMNTEAFF
CDR3 DNA: TGTGCCAGCAGTTACGGGGACATCATGAACACTGAAGCTTTCTTT

J gene: TRBJ1-1
D gene: .
V gene: TRBV3-1/TRBV3-2
clone size: few
CDR3 protein: CASSQAAGNTEAFF
CDR3 DNA: TGTGCCAGCAGCCAAGCGGCAGGGAACACTGAAGCTTTCTTT

J gene: TRBJ1-2
D gene: .
V gene: TRBV20-1
clone size: .
CDR3 protein: CSASWYRVGGYTF
CDR3 DNA: TGCAGTGCTAGTTGGTACAGGGTTGGTGGCTACACCTTC

J gene: TRBJ2-1
D gene: TRBD1
V gene: TRBV11-3
clone size: .
CDR3 protein: CASSLGQGAYNEQFF
CDR3 DNA: TGTGCCAGCAGCTTAGGGCAGGGGGCCTACAATGAGCAGTTCTTC

J gene: TRBJ2-3
D gene: TRBD2
V gene: TRBV15
clone size: .
CDR3 protein: CAAGRADTQYF
CDR3 DNA: TGTGCCGCAGGGAGGGCGGATACGCAGTATTTT

J gene: TRBJ2-7
D gene: .
V gene: TRBV5-4
clone size: few
CDR3 protein: CASSATGTNYEQYF
CDR3 DNA: TGTGCCAGCAGCGCAACCGGGACAAACTACGAGCAGTACTTC

J gene: TRBJ2-3
D gene: TRBD2
V gene: TRBV5-1
clone size: few
CDR3 protein: CASSLRSGGSDTQYF
CDR3 DNA: TGCGCCAGCAGCTTGCGATCGGGAGGGTCGGATACGCAGTATTTT

J gene: TRBJ1-2
D gene: TRBD1
V gene: TRBV19
clone size: .
CDR3 protein: CASSTGDRGRGYGYTF
CDR3 DNA: TGTGCCAGTAGTACCGGGGACAGGGGGCGCGGCTATGGCTACACCTTC

J gene: TRBJ1-5
D gene: TRBD1
V gene: TRBV7-2
clone size: few
CDR3 protein: CASSSGQGGFPRQPQHF
CDR3 DNA: TGTGCCAGCAGCTCCGGACAGGGAGGGTTCCCCCGTCAGCCCCAGCATTTT

J gene: TRBJ1-2
D gene: TRBD1
V gene: TRBV18
clone size: .
CDR3 protein: CASSPTTGGDFGYTF
CDR3 DNA: TGTGCCAGCTCACCAACTACAGGGGGAGATTTTGGCTACACCTTC

J gene: TRBJ2-6
D gene: TRBD1
V gene: TRBV5-4
clone size: .
CDR3 protein: CASSSGTVSSGANVLTF
CDR3 DNA: TGTGCCAGCAGCTCCGGGACAGTGTCTTCTGGGGCCAACGTCCTGACTTTC

J gene: TRBJ2-2
D gene: TRBD2
V gene: TRBV6-2/TRBV6-3
clone size: .
CDR3 protein: CASSYPATGTSGRRGGELFF
CDR3 DNA: TGTGCCAGCAGTTACCCCGCTACCGGGACTAGCGGGAGGCGTGGCGGGGAGCTGTTTTTT

J gene: TRBJ1-2
D gene: .
V gene: TRBV6-1
clone size: large
CDR3 protein: CASSEGSGYGYTF
CDR3 DNA: TGTGCCAGCAGTGAAGGGAGTGGCTATGGCTACACCTTC

J gene: TRBJ2-5
D gene: TRBD2
V gene: TRBV5-1
clone size: .
CDR3 protein: CASSLGGTNQETQYF
CDR3 DNA: TGCGCCAGCAGCTTGGGGGGGACTAACCAAGAGACCCAGTACTTC

J gene: TRBJ2-7
D gene: .
V gene: TRBV28
clone size: .
CDR3 protein: CASSYRYEQYF
CDR3 DNA: TGTGCCAGCAGTTACCGGTACGAGCAGTACTTC

J gene: TRBJ1-5
D gene: TRBD1
V gene: TRBV6-5
clone size: .
CDR3 protein: CASSYSTGVQPQHF
CDR3 DNA: TGTGCCAGCAGTTACTCAACAGGGGTTCAGCCCCAGCATTTT

J gene: TRBJ2-7
D gene: .
V gene: TRBV11-2
clone size: once
CDR3 protein: CASSLDSLDFYEQYF
CDR3 DNA: TGTGCCAGCAGCTTAGATTCCCTCGACTTCTACGAGCAGTACTTC

J gene: TRBJ2-3
D gene: TRBD1
V gene: TRBV5-4
clone size: once
CDR3 protein: CASSFRQGASTDTQYF
CDR3 DNA: TGTGCCAGCAGCTTCCGACAGGGGGCTAGCACAGATACGCAGTATTTT

J gene: TRBJ2-3
D gene: TRBD1
V gene: TRBV5-4
clone size: .
CDR3 protein: CAIRAQGALPISTDTQYF
CDR3 DNA: TGTGCCATCAGAGCCCAGGGGGCCCTTCCCATCAGCACAGATACGCAGTATTTT

J gene: TRBJ2-3
D gene: .
V gene: TRBV5-6
clone size: .
CDR3 protein: CASSYPGQPTTDTQYF
CDR3 DNA: TGTGCCAGCAGCTACCCGGGACAACCGACAACAGATACGCAGTATTTT

J gene: TRBJ2-7
D gene: .
V gene: TRBV6-5
clone size: .
CDR3 protein: CASSPDSPGYEQYF
CDR3 DNA: TGTGCCAGCAGCCCAGACTCCCCGGGATACGAGCAGTACTTC

J gene: TRBJ1-2
D gene: TRBD1
V gene: TRBV11-2
clone size: .
CDR3 protein: CASSRVRVGGGPGYTF
CDR3 DNA: TGTGCCAGCAGCCGAGTGCGTGTTGGAGGGGGCCCTGGCTACACCTTC

J gene: TRBJ2-7
D gene: TRBD1
V gene: TRBV29-1
clone size: once
CDR3 protein: CSVGDRGSSYEQYF
CDR3 DNA: TGCAGCGTTGGGGACAGGGGAAGCTCCTACGAGCAGTACTTC

J gene: TRBJ2-5
D gene: .
V gene: TRBV3-1/TRBV3-2
clone size: .
CDR3 protein: CASSQESGGPMLSQYF
CDR3 DNA: TGTGCCAGCAGCCAAGAGTCGGGGGGCCCTATGTTGTCCCAGTACTTC

J gene: TRBJ1-5
D gene: .
V gene: TRBV18
clone size: .
CDR3 protein: CASSPDRADSNQPQHF
CDR3 DNA: TGTGCCAGCTCACCTGACAGAGCCGATAGCAATCAGCCCCAGCATTTT

J gene: TRBJ2-5
D gene: TRBD1
V gene: TRBV5-4
clone size: .
CDR3 protein: CASSPTGAGETQYF
CDR3 DNA: TGTGCCAGCAGCCCTACAGGGGCAGGAGAGACCCAGTACTTC